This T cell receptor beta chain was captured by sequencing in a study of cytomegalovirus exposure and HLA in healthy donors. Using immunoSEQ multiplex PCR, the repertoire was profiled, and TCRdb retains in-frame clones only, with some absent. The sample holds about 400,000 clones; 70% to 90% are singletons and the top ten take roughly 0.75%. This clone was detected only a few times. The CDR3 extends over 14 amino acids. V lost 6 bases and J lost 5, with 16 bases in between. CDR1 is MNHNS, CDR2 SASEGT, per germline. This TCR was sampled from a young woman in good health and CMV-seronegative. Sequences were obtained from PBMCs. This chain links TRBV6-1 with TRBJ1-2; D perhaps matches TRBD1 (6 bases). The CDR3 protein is CASRGTSFGYGYTF. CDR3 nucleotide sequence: TGTGCCAGCAGAGGGACATCATTTGGGTATGGCTACACCTTC.